The source of this TCR beta chain is a study of T cell changes during pregnancy in multiple sclerosis. The table came from immunoSEQ multiplex PCR; TCRdb's copy has only in-frame clones and leaves some out. The table shows about 18,000 clones, with approximately 81% occurring only once. The germline V and J ends were trimmed by 1 base and 4 bases, with 10 bases remaining between them. Germline lookup yields CDR1 SGHTA and CDR2 FQGNSA. The CDR3 runs to 15 residues. The sequencing here drew on CD8+ T cells from peripheral blood mononuclear cells, taken after pregnancy. This sequence joins TRBV7-2 and TRBJ2-2; tentatively, D is TRBD2 (6 bases). This clonotype originated in a female donor with multiple sclerosis, enrolled in a pregnancy study. The CDR3 is CASSLDTSSTGELFF. CDR3 nucleotide sequence: TGTGCCAGCAGCTTAGACACTAGCAGCACCGGGGAGCTGTTTTTT.